The clone carrying this TCR beta chain was counted at least ten times. Using RNA transcripts, the TCR beta CDR3 regions were amplified. The authors performed first-round RT-PCR with HTBI primers and then a second-round multiplex PCR. TCRdb re-called the multiplex PCR reads through MiXCR, storing one row per CDR3 protein. The table records around 670,000 distinct CDR3 sequences, 40% of them present only once. V shed 8 bases and J shed 0 bases, with 12 bases lying between them. The CDR3 is 14 amino acids. Looked up from germline, CDR1 is SGHRS and CDR2 is YFSETQ. These data belong to a study of Graves' ophthalmopathy and Graves' hyperthyroidism.

This chain connects TRBV5-1 to TRBJ1-5; D remains unclear. Sequenced input: peripheral blood. The receptor comes from an adult man with Graves' ophthalmopathy. CDR3 sequence (DNA): TGCGCCAGTAGCAAAGACGGTAGCAATCAGCCCCAGCATTTT. Residues: CASSKDGSNQPQHF.